This TCR beta chain emerged from a study of human T cells and chemical hapten exposure. Specified time point: patch test 1, 2 weeks after DPC sensitization. Treatment in this sample: therapeutic diphenylcyclopropenone sensitization with weekly scalp DPC. RNA extraction used unfractionated whole blood as the source of total RNA. Findings of the study overall: Those TCRs sitting above 1 in 1000 frequency stayed the same with DPC sensitization.

After removal of 3 bases from V and 6 bases from J, the junction contained 9 bases not matched to a gene. The CDR3 length is 17 residues. Single cDNA molecules in the library carried unique molecular identifiers attached during preparation. TCRdb fed the RACE reads into MiXCR, producing one record per CDR3 protein. Of just under 350,000 distinct CDR3 sequences listed, around 7% are singletons. As to this clonotype: The antigen is unknown.

Sequencing was performed on whole blood, taken in connection with sensitization to the hapten diphenylcyclopropenone (DPC). The V and J genes are TRBV12-3 or TRBV12-4 and TRBJ1-6; 9 bases are a match to TRBD1. This TCR derives from a woman aged 18-29 years with alopecia areata. Some clones in this sample may be carry-over from other donors' samples. The CDR3 loop reads CASSFGGQGPRNSPLHF. CDR3 in DNA: TGTGCCAGCAGTTTTGGGGGACAGGGTCCCCGTAATTCACCCCTCCACTTT.